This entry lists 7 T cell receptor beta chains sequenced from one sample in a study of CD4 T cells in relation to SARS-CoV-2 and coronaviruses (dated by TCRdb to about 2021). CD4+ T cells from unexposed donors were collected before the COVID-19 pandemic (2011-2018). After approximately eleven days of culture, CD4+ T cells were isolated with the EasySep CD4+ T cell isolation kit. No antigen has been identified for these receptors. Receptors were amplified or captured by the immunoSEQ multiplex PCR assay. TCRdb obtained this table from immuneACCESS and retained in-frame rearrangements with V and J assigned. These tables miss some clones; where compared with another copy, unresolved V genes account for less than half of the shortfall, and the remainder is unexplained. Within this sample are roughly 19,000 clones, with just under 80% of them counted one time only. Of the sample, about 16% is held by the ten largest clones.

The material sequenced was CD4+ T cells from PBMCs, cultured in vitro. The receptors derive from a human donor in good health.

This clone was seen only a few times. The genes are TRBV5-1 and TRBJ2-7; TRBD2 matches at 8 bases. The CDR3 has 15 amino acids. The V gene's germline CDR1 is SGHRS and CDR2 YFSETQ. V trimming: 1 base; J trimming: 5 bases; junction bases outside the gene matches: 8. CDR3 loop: CASSLRLAGFHEQYF. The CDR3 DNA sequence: TGCGCCAGCAGCTTGAGGCTAGCGGGCTTCCACGAGCAGTACTTC.

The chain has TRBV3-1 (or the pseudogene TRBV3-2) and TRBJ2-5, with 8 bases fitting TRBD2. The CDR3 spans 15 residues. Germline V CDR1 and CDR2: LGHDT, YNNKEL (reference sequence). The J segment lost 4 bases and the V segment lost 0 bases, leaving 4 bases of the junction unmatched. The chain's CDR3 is CASSQDTGGGETQYF. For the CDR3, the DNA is TGTGCCAGCAGCCAAGATACGGGAGGGGGAGAGACCCAGTACTTC.

CDR3 sequence: CASSMGFGRDYNEQFF. The CDR3 DNA reads as TGTGCCAGTAGTATGGGCTTCGGGCGGGACTACAATGAGCAGTTCTTC. This rearrangement joins TRBV19 to TRBJ2-1; maybe TRBD2 (6 bases). Looked up from germline, CDR1 is LNHDA and CDR2 is SQIVND (reference sequence). The V gene lost 3 bases and the J gene lost 3 bases, with 15 bases spanning the gap. The CDR3 totals 16 residues.

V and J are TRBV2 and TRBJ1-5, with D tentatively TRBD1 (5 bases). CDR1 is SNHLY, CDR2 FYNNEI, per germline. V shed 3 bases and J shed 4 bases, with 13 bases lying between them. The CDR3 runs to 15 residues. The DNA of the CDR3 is TGTGCCAGCAGTGAGGACGGGGGTTGGAATCAGCCCCAGCATTTT. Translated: CASSEDGGWNQPQHF. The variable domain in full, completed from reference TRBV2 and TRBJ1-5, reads EPEVTQTPSHQVTQMGQEVILRCVPISNHLYFYWYRQILGQKVEFLVSFYNNEISEKSEIFDDQFSVERPDGSNFTLKIRSTKLEDSAMYFCASSEDGGWNQPQHFGDGTRLSIL.

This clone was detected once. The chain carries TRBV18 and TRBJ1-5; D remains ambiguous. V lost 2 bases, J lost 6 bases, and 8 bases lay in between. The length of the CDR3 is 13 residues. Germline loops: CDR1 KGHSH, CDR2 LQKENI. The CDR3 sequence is CASSPDQRQPQHF. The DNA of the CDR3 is TGTGCCAGCTCACCAGACCAACGTCAGCCCCAGCATTTT.

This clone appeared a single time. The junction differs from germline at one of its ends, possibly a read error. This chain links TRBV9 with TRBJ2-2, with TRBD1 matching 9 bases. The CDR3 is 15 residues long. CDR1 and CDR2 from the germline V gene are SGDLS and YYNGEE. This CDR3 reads CANSAGQGNTGELFF. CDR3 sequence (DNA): TGTGCCAACAGCGCGGGACAGGGGAACACCGGGGAGCTGTTTTTT. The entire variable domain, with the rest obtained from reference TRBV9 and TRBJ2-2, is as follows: DSGVTQTPKHLITATGQRVTLRCSPRSGDLSVYWYQQSLDQGLQFLIQYYNGEERAKGNILERFSAQQFPDLHSELNLSSLELGDSALYFCANSAGQGNTGELFFGEGSRLTVL.

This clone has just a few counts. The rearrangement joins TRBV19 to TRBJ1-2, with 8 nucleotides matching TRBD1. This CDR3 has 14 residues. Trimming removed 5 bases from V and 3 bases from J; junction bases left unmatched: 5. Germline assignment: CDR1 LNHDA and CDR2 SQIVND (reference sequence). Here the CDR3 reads CASSPGGVDYGYTF. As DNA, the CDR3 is TGTGCCAGTAGTCCAGGGGGCGTTGACTATGGCTACACCTTC.